The next 9 T cell receptor beta chains were all read from a single sample in a study of T cells in localized non-small cell lung cancer (dated by TCRdb to the early 2020s). Library creation used the immunoSEQ multiplex PCR assay. Here the immuneACCESS table is served through TCRdb, limited to in-frame sequences with V and J called. Missing clones are a known gap in these copies; in checked studies unresolved V genes cover under half, and the rest lacks a known reason. The sample table contains under 150,000 clones; only one count was recorded for 80% to 90% of them. Of the sample, over 1.5% falls within the top ten clones. The sequencing used peripheral blood, collected before any cancer treatment. All receptors derive from an older female donor with stage I lung adenocarcinoma.

The chain joins TRBV28 to TRBJ1-1; D remains unclear. The CDR3 covers 12 residues. CDR1 is MDHEN, CDR2 SYDVKM, per germline. The germline V and J ends were trimmed by 7 bases and 10 bases, with 16 bases remaining between them. This chain's CDR3 is CASTLFPGVAFF. The CDR3 bases are TGTGCCAGCACCCTATTCCCCGGGGTAGCTTTCTTT. Variable domain in full (rest from reference TRBV28 and TRBJ1-1): DVKVTQSSRYLVKRTGEKVFLECVQDMDHENMFWYRQDPGLGLRLIYFSYDVKMKEKGDIPEGYSVSREKKERFSLILESASTNQTSMYLCASTLFPGVAFFGQGTRLTVV.

The chain uses TRBV28 and TRBJ1-1; D remains unclear. This CDR3 is 14 amino acids long. With 5 bases removed from V and 1 base from J, the gap between germline ends came to 11 bases. Germline assignment: CDR1 MDHEN and CDR2 SYDVKM. CDR3 in amino acids: CASSTSTQNTEAFF. In DNA, the CDR3 is TGTGCCAGCAGTACCTCAACTCAGAACACTGAAGCTTTCTTT. The full variable domain, with the rest looked up from reference TRBV28 and TRBJ1-1, is DVKVTQSSRYLVKRTGEKVFLECVQDMDHENMFWYRQDPGLGLRLIYFSYDVKMKEKGDIPEGYSVSREKKERFSLILESASTNQTSMYLCASSTSTQNTEAFFGQGTRLTVV.

The chain employs TRBV7-2 and TRBJ1-2; 7 nucleotides agree with TRBD1. Germline values: CDR1 SGHTA, CDR2 FQGNSA. The CDR3 is made up of 13 amino acids. V was clipped by 2 bases and J by 7 bases; unmatched bases: 4. The CDR3 bases are TGTGCCAGCAGCTTAAGACAGGGACTTGGCTACACCTTC. Its translation is CASSLRQGLGYTF.

V gene TRBV4-1 combines with J gene TRBJ2-6, with 7 bases that match TRBD2. Trimming at V came to 1 base and at J to 4 bases, leaving 10 bases not matched to a gene. Germline assignment: CDR1 MGHRA and CDR2 YSYEKL. The CDR3 spans 18 residues. DNA for the CDR3: TGCGCCAGCAGCCAAGGCGGGAGTGATCACTTGGGGGCCAACGTCCTGACTTTC. Translation gives CASSQGGSDHLGANVLTF.

The chain is built from TRBV29-1 and TRBJ2-1, with TRBD1 matching 8 bases. V was pared by 4 bases and J by 3 bases, with 5 bases of the junction left unmatched. CDR3 length: 14 amino acids. Germline V lookup: CDR1 SQVTM, CDR2 ANQGSEA. The CDR3 DNA reads as TGCAGCGTTGCCGGGACAGGTCTCTACAATGAGCAGTTCTTC. Translating gives CSVAGTGLYNEQFF.

The V gene is TRBV19, the J gene TRBJ2-7, with 13 bases matching TRBD2. Per germline, CDR1 LNHDA and CDR2 SQIVND (reference sequence). The V segment lost 7 bases and the J segment 6 bases; nucleotides outside the gene matches: 15. This CDR3 spans 17 amino acids. CDR3 nucleotide sequence: TGTGCCAGTACCCTAAGAGGGACTAGCGGGAAGCTGGGCGAGCAGTACTTC. This translates into CASTLRGTSGKLGEQYF.

The rearrangement uses TRBV30 and TRBJ2-1, with 11 bases identical to TRBD2. Trimming removed 4 bases from V and 10 bases from J; junction bases left unmatched: 6. This CDR3 comprises 13 residues. Looked up from germline, CDR1 is GTSNPN and CDR2 is SVGIG (reference sequence). The CDR3 loop is CAWIDSGRDEQFF. Written as DNA, the CDR3 is TGTGCCTGGATAGATAGCGGGAGGGACGAGCAGTTCTTC.

The chain carries TRBV7-2 and TRBJ2-7; TRBD2 matches at 10 bases. V trimming: 4 bases; J trimming: 4 bases; junction bases outside the gene matches: 10. The CDR3 has 16 amino acids. Germline CDR1 SGHTA, CDR2 FQGNSA. CDR3: CASSSLAGGRAYEQYF. CDR3 DNA sequence: TGTGCCAGCAGCTCCTTAGCGGGAGGCCGGGCTTACGAGCAGTACTTC.

The genes are TRBV6-1 and TRBJ2-5; TRBD2 aligns across 7 bases. The CDR3 is 11 residues long. Per the germline V gene, CDR1 is MNHNS and CDR2 is SASEGT. V was pared by 8 bases and J by 4 bases, with 1 base of the junction left unmatched. The DNA for the CDR3 is TGTGCCAGCGGGGGGGGAGAGACCCAGTACTTC. It codes for CASGGGETQYF.